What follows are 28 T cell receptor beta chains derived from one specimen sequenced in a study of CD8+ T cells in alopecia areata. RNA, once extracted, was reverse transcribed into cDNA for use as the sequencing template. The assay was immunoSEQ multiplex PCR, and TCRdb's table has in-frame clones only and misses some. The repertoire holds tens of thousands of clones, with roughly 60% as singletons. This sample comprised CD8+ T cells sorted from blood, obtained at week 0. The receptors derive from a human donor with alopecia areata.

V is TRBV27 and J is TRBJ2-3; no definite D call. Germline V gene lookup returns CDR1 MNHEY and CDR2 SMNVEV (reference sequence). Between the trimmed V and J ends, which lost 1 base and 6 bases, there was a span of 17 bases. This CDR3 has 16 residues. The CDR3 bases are TGTGCCAGCAGTTTATGGCAGGCTAAAACCGGGGATACGCAGTATTTT. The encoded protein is CASSLWQAKTGDTQYF.

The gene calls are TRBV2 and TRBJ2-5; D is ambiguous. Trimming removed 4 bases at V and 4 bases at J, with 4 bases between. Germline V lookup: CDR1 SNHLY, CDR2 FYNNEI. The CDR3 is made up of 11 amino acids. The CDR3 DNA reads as TGTGCCAGCAGTGCTACAGAGACCCAGTACTTC. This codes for CASSATETQYF. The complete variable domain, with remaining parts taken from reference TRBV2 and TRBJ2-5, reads EPEVTQTPSHQVTQMGQEVILRCVPISNHLYFYWYRQILGQKVEFLVSFYNNEISEKSEIFDDQFSVERPDGSNFTLKIRSTKLEDSAMYFCASSATETQYFGPGTRLLVL.

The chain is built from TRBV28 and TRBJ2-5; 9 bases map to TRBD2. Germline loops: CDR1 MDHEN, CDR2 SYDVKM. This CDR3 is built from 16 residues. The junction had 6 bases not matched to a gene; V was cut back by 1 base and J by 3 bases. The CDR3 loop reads CASSLSLAGKEETQYF. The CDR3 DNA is TGTGCCAGCAGTTTATCCCTAGCGGGAAAGGAAGAGACCCAGTACTTC. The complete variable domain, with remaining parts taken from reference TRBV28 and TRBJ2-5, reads DVKVTQSSRYLVKRTGEKVFLECVQDMDHENMFWYRQDPGLGLRLIYFSYDVKMKEKGDIPEGYSVSREKKERFSLILESASTNQTSMYLCASSLSLAGKEETQYFGPGTRLLVL.

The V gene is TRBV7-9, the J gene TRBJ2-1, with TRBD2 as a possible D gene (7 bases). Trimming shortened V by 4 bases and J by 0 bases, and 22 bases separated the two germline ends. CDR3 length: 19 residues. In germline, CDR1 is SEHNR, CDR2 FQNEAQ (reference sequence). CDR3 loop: CASSSGGGELRSSYNEQFF. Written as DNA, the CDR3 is TGTGCCAGCAGCTCTGGAGGGGGGGAGCTAAGGAGCTCCTACAATGAGCAGTTCTTC.

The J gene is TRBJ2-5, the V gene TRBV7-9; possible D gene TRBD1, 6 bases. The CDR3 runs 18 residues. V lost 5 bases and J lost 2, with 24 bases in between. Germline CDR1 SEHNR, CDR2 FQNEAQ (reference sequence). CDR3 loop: CASSIGEDRLTVQETQYF. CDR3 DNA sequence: TGTGCCAGCAGCATAGGCGAGGACAGATTAACTGTTCAAGAGACCCAGTACTTC.

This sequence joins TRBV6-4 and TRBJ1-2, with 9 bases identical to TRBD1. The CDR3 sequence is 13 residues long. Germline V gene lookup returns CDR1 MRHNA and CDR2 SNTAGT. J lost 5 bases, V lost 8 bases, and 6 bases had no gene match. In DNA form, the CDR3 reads TGTGCCAGCGCACCGGGACAGGGATATGGCTACACCTTC. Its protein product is CASAPGQGYGYTF.

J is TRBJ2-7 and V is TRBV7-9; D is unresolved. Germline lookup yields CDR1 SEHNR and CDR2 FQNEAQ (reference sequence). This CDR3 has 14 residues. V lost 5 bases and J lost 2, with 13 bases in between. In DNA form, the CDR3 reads TGTGCCAGCAGCCTTGGAAGTTACCCCTACGAGCAGTACTTC. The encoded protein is CASSLGSYPYEQYF.

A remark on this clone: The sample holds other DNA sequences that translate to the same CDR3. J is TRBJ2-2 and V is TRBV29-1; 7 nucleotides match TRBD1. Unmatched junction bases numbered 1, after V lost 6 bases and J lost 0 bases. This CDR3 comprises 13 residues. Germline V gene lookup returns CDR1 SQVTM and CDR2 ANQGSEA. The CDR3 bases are TGCAGCGTAGGGACAGCGAACACCGGGGAGCTGTTTTTT. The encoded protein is CSVGTANTGELFF.

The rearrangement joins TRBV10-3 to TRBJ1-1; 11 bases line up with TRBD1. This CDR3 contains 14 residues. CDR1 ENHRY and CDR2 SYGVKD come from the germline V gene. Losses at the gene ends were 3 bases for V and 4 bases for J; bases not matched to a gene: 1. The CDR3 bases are TGTGCCATCAGTGAAGGGACAGGGGGCACTGAAGCTTTCTTT. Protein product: CAISEGTGGTEAFF.

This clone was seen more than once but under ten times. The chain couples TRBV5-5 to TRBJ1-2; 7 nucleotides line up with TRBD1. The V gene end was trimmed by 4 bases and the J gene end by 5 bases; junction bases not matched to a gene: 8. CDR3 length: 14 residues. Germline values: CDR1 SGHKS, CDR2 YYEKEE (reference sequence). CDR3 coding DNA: TGTGCCAGCAGCGGGTCGGACAGGCGGTATGGCTACACCTTC. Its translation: CASSGSDRRYGYTF.

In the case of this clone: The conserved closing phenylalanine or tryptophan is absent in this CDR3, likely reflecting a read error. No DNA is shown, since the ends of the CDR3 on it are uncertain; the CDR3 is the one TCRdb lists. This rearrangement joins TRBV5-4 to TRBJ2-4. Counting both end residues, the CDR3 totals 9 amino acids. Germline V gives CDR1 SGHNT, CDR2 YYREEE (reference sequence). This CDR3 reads CASTGSRPL.

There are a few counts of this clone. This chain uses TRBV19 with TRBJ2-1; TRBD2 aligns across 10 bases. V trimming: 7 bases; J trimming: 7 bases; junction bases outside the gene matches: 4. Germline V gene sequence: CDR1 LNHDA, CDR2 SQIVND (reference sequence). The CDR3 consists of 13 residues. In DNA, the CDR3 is TGTGCCAGTAACCTAGCGGGAGATAATGAGCAGTTCTTC. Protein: CASNLAGDNEQFF.

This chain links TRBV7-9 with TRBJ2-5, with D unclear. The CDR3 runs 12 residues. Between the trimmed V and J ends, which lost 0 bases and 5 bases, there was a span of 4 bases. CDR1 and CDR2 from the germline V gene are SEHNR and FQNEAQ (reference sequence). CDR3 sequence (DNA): TGTGCCAGCAGCTTAGCGAGGGAGACCCAGTACTTC. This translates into CASSLARETQYF.

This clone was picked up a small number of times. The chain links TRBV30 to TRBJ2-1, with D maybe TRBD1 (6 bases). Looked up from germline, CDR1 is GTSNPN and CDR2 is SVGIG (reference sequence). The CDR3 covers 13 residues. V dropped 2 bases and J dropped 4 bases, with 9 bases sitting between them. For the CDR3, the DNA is TGTGCCTGGAGTACGGACAGTTACAATGAGCAGTTCTTC. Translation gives CAWSTDSYNEQFF.

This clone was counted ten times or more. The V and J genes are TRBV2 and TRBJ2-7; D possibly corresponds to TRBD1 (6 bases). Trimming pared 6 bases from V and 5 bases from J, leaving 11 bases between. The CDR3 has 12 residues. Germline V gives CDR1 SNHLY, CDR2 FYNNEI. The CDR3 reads CASSWGRNEQYF. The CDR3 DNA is TGTGCCAGCAGCTGGGGGCGGAACGAGCAGTACTTC.

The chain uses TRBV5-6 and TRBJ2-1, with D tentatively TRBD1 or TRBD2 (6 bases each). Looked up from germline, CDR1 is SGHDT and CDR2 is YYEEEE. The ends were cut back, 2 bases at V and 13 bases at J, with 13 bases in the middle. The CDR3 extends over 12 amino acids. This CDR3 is CASSFRRGTQFF. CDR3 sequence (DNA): TGTGCCAGCAGCTTCCGACGGGGGACACAGTTCTTC.

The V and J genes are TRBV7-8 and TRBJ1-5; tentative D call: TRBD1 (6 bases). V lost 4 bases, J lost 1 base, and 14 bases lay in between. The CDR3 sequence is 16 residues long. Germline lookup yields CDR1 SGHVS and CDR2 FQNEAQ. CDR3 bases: TGTGCCAGCAGCTACAACAGGGCGTCGAGCAATCAGCCCCAGCATTTT. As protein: CASSYNRASSNQPQHF. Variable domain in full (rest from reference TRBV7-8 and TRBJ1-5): GAGVSQSPRYKVAKRGQDVALRCDPISGHVSLFWYQQALGQGPEFLTYFQNEAQLDKSGLPSDRFFAERPEGSVSTLKIQRTQQEDSAVYLCASSYNRASSNQPQHFGDGTRLSIL.

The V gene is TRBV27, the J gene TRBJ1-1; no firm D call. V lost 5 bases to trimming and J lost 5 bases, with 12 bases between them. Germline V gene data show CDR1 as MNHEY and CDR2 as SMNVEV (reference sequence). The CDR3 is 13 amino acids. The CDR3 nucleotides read TGTGCCAGCAGTCCCTACGGGAATACTGAAGCTTTCTTT. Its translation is CASSPYGNTEAFF.

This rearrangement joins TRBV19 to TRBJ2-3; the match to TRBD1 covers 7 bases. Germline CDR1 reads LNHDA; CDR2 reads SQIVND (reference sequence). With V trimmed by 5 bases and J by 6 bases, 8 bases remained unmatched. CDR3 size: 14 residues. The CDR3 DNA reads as TGTGCCAGTAGTCTCGGGACGGGACAGGATACGCAGTATTTT. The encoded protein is CASSLGTGQDTQYF.

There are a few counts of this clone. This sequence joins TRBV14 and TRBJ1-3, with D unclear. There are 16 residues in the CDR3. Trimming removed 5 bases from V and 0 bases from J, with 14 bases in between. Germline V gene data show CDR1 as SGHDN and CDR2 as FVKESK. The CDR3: CASSTGRDSSGNTIYF. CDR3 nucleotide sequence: TGTGCCAGCAGCACCGGACGCGACTCCTCTGGAAACACCATATATTTT.

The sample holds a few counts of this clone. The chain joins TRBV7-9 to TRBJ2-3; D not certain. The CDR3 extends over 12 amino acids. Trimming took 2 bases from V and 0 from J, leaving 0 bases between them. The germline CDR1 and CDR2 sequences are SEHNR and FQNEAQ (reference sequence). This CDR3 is CASSLSTDTQYF. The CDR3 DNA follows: TGTGCCAGCAGCTTAAGCACAGATACGCAGTATTTT. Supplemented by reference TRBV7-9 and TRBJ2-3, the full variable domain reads DTGVSQNPRHKITKRGQNVTFRCDPISEHNRLYWYRQTLGQGPEFLTYFQNEAQLEKSRLLSDRFSAERPKGSFSTLEIQRTEQGDSAMYLCASSLSTDTQYFGPGTRLTVL.

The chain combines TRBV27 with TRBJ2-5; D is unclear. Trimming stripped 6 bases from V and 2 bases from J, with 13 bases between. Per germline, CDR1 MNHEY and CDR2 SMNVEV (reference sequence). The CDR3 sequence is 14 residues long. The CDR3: CASSPYRFQETQYF. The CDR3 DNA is TGTGCCAGCAGCCCCTACAGATTTCAAGAGACCCAGTACTTC.

Written as DNA, the CDR3 is TGTGCCAGCAGCTTATCAGAATACGCCTACGAGCAGTACTTC. It encodes CASSLSEYAYEQYF. V gene TRBV7-6 combines with J gene TRBJ2-7; D call uncertain. Per germline, CDR1 SGHVS and CDR2 FNYEAQ. V lost 2 bases and J lost 2, with 10 bases in between. The length of the CDR3 is 14 residues.

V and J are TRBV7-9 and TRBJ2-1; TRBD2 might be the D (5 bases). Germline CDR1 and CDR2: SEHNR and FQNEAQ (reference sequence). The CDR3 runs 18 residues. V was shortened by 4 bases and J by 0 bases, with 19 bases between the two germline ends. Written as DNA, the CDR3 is TGTGCCAGCAGCTCCAACGAGGGTCCTAAAAGCTCCTACAATGAGCAGTTCTTC. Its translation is CASSSNEGPKSSYNEQFF.

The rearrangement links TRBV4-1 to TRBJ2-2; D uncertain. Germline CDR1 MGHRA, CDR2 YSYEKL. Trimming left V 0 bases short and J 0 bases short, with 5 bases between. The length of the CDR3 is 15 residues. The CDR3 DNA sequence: TGCGCCAGCAGCCAAGAAGCCGCGAACACCGGGGAGCTGTTTTTT. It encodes CASSQEAANTGELFF.

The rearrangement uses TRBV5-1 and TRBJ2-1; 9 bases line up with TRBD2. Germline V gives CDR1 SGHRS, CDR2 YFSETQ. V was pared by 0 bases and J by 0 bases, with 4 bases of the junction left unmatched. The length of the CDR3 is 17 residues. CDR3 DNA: TGCGCCAGCAGCTTGGGACTAGCGGAGAGCTCCTACAATGAGCAGTTCTTC. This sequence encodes CASSLGLAESSYNEQFF. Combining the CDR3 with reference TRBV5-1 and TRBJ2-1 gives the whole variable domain KAGVTQTPRYLIKTRGQQVTLSCSPISGHRSVSWYQQTPGQGLQFLFEYFSETQRNKGNFPGRFSGRQFSNSRSEMNVSTLELGDSALYLCASSLGLAESSYNEQFFGPGTRLTVL.

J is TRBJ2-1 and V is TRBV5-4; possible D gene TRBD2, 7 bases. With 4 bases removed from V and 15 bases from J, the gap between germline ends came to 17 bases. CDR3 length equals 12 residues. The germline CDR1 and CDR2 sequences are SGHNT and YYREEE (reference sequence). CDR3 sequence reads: CASSTVGGEMFF. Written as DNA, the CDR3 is TGTGCCAGCAGCACGGTAGGGGGGGAAATGTTCTTC.

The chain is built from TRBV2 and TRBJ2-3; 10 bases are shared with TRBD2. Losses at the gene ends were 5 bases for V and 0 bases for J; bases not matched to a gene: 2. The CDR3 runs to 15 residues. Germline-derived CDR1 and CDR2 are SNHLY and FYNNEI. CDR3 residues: CASSPSGGSTDTQYF. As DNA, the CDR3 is TGTGCCAGCAGTCCTAGCGGGGGCAGCACAGATACGCAGTATTTT.